The T cell receptor (beta chain) described here comes from a study of OX40 agonist ivuxolimab in advanced cancers. The overall study: Eligibility rules accepted prior anti-PD-1, anti-PD-L1 or anti-CTLA-4 therapy, and around 44% had some. Study outcomes and limitations: Dose levels from 0.1 to 3.0 mg/kg saw CD4+ and CD8+ blood T cells expand clonally by week 6. Compared with CD4+, CD8+ T cells on average had more expanded clones.

Clones were read by immunoSEQ multiplex PCR, and TCRdb kept only the in-frame ones, dropping some. Of about 78,000 clones detected, around nine tenths appear once; the ten largest clones hold 2.5% to 3.5%. In its sample, this clone was seen once. The antigen remains unidentified. Material: CD4+ or CD8+ T cells sorted from blood, obtained in a trial of the OX40 agonist ivuxolimab. The clonotype comes from an adult with an advanced solid tumor such as melanoma, head and neck, liver or kidney cancer.

CDR3 amino acids: CASSQSGSSSYEQYF. CDR3 DNA sequence: TGTGCCAGCTCACAGTCAGGGTCGAGCTCCTACGAGCAGTACTTC. V is TRBV18 and J is TRBJ2-7; D possibly corresponds to TRBD1 (5 bases). The CDR3 sequence is 15 residues long. Germline V gene sequence: CDR1 KGHSH, CDR2 LQKENI. The V gene lost 4 bases and the J gene lost 0 bases, with 13 bases spanning the gap. The complete variable domain, with remaining parts taken from reference TRBV18 and TRBJ2-7, reads NAGVMQNPRHLVRRRGQEARLRCSPMKGHSHVYWYRQLPEEGLKFMVYLQKENIIDESGMPKERFSAEFPKEGPSILRIQQVVRGDSAAYFCASSQSGSSSYEQYFGPGTRLTVT.